The 8 T cell receptor beta chains reported below all come from one sample, sequenced in a study of cytomegalovirus exposure and HLA in healthy donors. 13 Jbeta primers and 60 Vbeta primers were used for the PCR. Sequencing used immunoSEQ multiplex PCR; TCRdb keeps in-frame clones, though not all of them. The sample is made up of about 41,000 clones, and the top ten hold more than 5% of it. Sequences were obtained from PBMCs. The receptors derive from a man in his thirties or forties in good health and CMV-seronegative.

The chain recombines TRBV6-1 with TRBJ2-5; TRBD1 matches 7 bases. The CDR3 totals 16 residues. J lost 5 bases, V lost 0 bases, and 9 bases had no gene match. CDR1 is MNHNS, CDR2 SASEGT, per germline. In nucleotides, the CDR3 is TGTGCCAGCAGTGAAGCTAACAGGGGTATACGGGAGACCCAGTACTTC. Translating it yields CASSEANRGIRETQYF.

V gene TRBV18 combines with J gene TRBJ2-2; D remains unclear. This CDR3 comprises 16 residues. The V gene's germline CDR1 is KGHSH and CDR2 LQKENI. The V and J ends lost 2 bases and 4 bases respectively, with 14 bases between them. CDR3 in amino acids: CASSPRNPGTTGELFF. CDR3 nucleotides: TGTGCCAGCTCACCAAGGAATCCGGGTACCACCGGGGAGCTGTTTTTT.

The chain couples TRBV5-5 to TRBJ1-4; the match to TRBD1 covers 7 bases. CDR1 and CDR2 from the germline V gene are SGHKS and YYEKEE (reference sequence). The CDR3 is 16 amino acids. V was clipped by 1 base and J by 8 bases; unmatched bases: 11. CDR3 nucleotides: TGTGCCAGCAGCTTGCCCCAGGGGGTGCTTGACGAAAAACTGTTTTTT. Its translation: CASSLPQGVLDEKLFF.

This chain joins TRBV5-8 and TRBJ2-3, with unresolved D. Trimming stripped 1 base from V and 1 base from J, with 7 bases between. The CDR3 has 14 residues. In germline, CDR1 is SGHTS, CDR2 YDEGEE. The CDR3, as DNA: TGTGCCAGCAGCTTGTTTGGAGGCACAGATACGCAGTATTTT. Amino acids: CASSLFGGTDTQYF. The whole variable domain, filled in from reference TRBV5-8 and TRBJ2-3, reads EAGVTQSPTHLIKTRGQQATLRCSPISGHTSVYWYQQALGLGLQFLLWYDEGEERNRGNFPPRFSGRQFPNYSSELNVNALELEDSALYLCASSLFGGTDTQYFGPGTRLTVL.

The rearrangement links TRBV30 to TRBJ2-4; perhaps TRBD2 as D (6 bases). This CDR3 has 14 amino acids. Looked up from germline, CDR1 is GTSNPN and CDR2 is SVGIG (reference sequence). V was cut by 4 bases and J by 2 bases, with 12 bases left in between. CDR3 loop: CAWTLRGSKNIQYF. The CDR3 DNA is TGTGCCTGGACCCTCCGGGGGTCCAAAAACATTCAGTACTTC.

The chain links TRBV10-1 to TRBJ2-2, with TRBD2 identical over 10 bases. After removal of 1 base from V and 7 bases from J, the junction contained 6 bases not matched to a gene. Germline-derived CDR1 and CDR2 are WNHNN and SYGVQD (reference sequence). The CDR3 runs to 16 residues. CDR3 region: CASSEFASGRVGELFF. CDR3 DNA sequence: TGCGCCAGCAGTGAGTTCGCTAGCGGGAGAGTCGGGGAGCTGTTTTTT.

The V gene is TRBV7-2, the J gene TRBJ2-3, with 11 nucleotides matching TRBD1. The V gene end was trimmed by 4 bases and the J gene end by 5 bases; junction bases not matched to a gene: 5. In germline, CDR1 is SGHTA, CDR2 FQGNSA. The CDR3 loop spans 15 amino acids. The DNA for the CDR3 is TGTGCCAGCAGCTCCCGGACAGGGGGCTTAGATACGCAGTATTTT. Residues: CASSSRTGGLDTQYF.

V usage is TRBV5-1 and J usage is TRBJ2-3, with a tentative D call TRBD2 (6 bases). The V gene lost 1 base and the J gene lost 1 base, with 10 bases spanning the gap. Germline-derived CDR1 and CDR2 are SGHRS and YFSETQ. This CDR3 is built from 15 residues. CDR3 DNA sequence: TGCGCCAGCAGCTTGATGGGACTGGGCACAGATACGCAGTATTTT. This sequence encodes CASSLMGLGTDTQYF. Combining the CDR3 with reference TRBV5-1 and TRBJ2-3 gives the whole variable domain KAGVTQTPRYLIKTRGQQVTLSCSPISGHRSVSWYQQTPGQGLQFLFEYFSETQRNKGNFPGRFSGRQFSNSRSEMNVSTLELGDSALYLCASSLMGLGTDTQYFGPGTRLTVL.